This T cell receptor (beta chain) stems from a study of shared clonotypes between healthy human individuals. The CDR3 runs to 13 residues. Germline values: CDR1 MNHEY, CDR2 SMNVEV (reference sequence). V was trimmed by 6 bases and J by 3 bases, leaving 12 bases between them. Data came from immunoSEQ multiplex PCR; TCRdb stores just in-frame clones and leaves some out. The table shows 1.4 million or so clones, with approximately 98.5% occurring only once. What was sequenced was naive CD4+ T cells sorted from blood. The subset denotes: CD45RA+ positively selected. This TCR derives from a man under 40 in good health. The rearrangement joins TRBV27 to TRBJ2-7; a possible D gene is TRBD1 (6 bases). This CDR3 reads CASRFSDSYEQYF. For the CDR3, the DNA is TGTGCCAGCAGGTTTTCGGACAGCTACGAGCAGTACTTC.